The clone carrying this T cell receptor (beta chain) is a singleton in its sample. The target antigen is unknown. The PCR ran on 60 Vbeta and 13 Jbeta primers. The method was immunoSEQ multiplex PCR; TCRdb's version includes in-frame clones alone and lacks a portion of them. The repertoire consists of 150,000 to 200,000 clones, with 70% to 85% occurring once and the leading ten covering approximately 6.5%. These data are taken from a study of cytomegalovirus exposure and HLA in healthy donors. Study background: From 150 million to 200 million T cells, an earlier analysis saw approximately 120 million unique TCR beta sequences. Samples from HLA-typed donors yielded about 80 million unique TCRs in an early data release.

V shed 5 bases and J 6 bases; nucleotides not matched to a gene: 9. Germline CDR1 reads SGHVS; CDR2 reads FNYEAQ. The CDR3 is made up of 14 amino acids. Whole-study results and caveats: The authors assumed roughly uniform sequencing depth across donors for presence/absence analyses.

The source material was PBMCs. The genes are TRBV7-6 and TRBJ2-7; 8 bases map to TRBD2. This TCR came from a man over 45 in good health and CMV-seropositive. The CDR3, as DNA: TGTGCCAGCAGCGGAATTCGGGGGGGCGGCGAGCAGTACTTC. Its translation is CASSGIRGGGEQYF.